What follows are 2 T cell receptor beta chains derived from one specimen sequenced in a study of T cells in Graves' hyperthyroidism and ophthalmopathy. It was RNA transcripts that yielded the amplified TCR beta CDR3 regions. During a first-round RT-PCR of the TCR CDR3, the HTBI primer set was used. In TCRdb, the multiplex PCR reads were re-called with MiXCR into one record per CDR3 protein. The sample lists a few hundred thousand distinct CDR3 sequences, roughly 20% occurring once. Sequenced material: blood. These receptors originate from a young man with Graves' ophthalmopathy.

This clonotype occurred a few times. V gene TRBV6-1 combines with J gene TRBJ1-5; 12 positions agree with TRBD1. The germline gives CDR1 MNHNS, CDR2 SASEGT. The CDR3 covers 17 residues. With 6 bases clipped from V and 0 bases from J, the junction kept 6 bases outside the gene matches. The CDR3 region has the DNA TGTGCCAGCAGGAGGGGACAGGGGGCTAATAGCAATCAGCCCCAGCATTTT. Translated, it gives CASRRGQGANSNQPQHF.

About this clonotype: A read error is possible here, since a much larger clone lies one base away. The chain links TRBV7-8 to TRBJ1-1; D is unresolved. This CDR3 region has 16 residues. Per germline, CDR1 SGHVS and CDR2 FQNEAQ. Between the trimmed V and J ends, which lost 5 bases and 1 base, there was a span of 17 bases. Here the CDR3 reads CASSARRAGSNTEAFF. DNA for the CDR3: TGTGCCAGCAGCGCGCGCCGGGCGGGGTCGAACACTGAAGCTTTCTTT.